This TCR beta chain was recovered during a study of chemoradiotherapy in HPV16-positive cancers. Study summary: Candidate HPV-specific T-cell clones and common TCR motifs came from functional assays in two HPV16-positive patients.

J gave up 0 bases and V 5 bases, and 4 bases lay outside the gene matches. The CDR3 totals 14 residues. Germline V gene sequence: CDR1 SEHNR, CDR2 FQNEAQ (reference sequence). Sequenced by immunoSEQ multiplex PCR; TCRdb stores in-frame clones only, minus some. This table holds several thousand clones, 75% to 80% found once. Study-level results: Functional assays defining HPV-specific T cells used only a couple of HPV16-positive patients.

Repeated repertoire sampling spanned the course of chemoradiotherapy. As concerns this clone: Its target is unknown.

This TCR derives from a human donor with HPV-associated anogenital cancer. V is TRBV7-9 and J is TRBJ2-7; 7 nucleotides align to TRBD1. The specimen was taken from a patient who underwent chemoradiotherapy. The CDR3 sequence is CASSSWTGSYEQYF. The CDR3 nucleotides read TGTGCCAGCAGCAGCTGGACAGGCTCCTACGAGCAGTACTTC.